Here is one TCR beta chain with its context. The CDR3 is made up of 12 amino acids. V was trimmed by 6 bases and J by 5 bases, leaving 10 bases between them. The data belong to a study of blood T cell repertoires in COVID-19. Background on the study: The United States, Italy and Spain supplied acute and convalescent COVID-19 samples. Sample material is recorded as cDNA or gDNA derived from T cells, B-cell-depleted T cells, or PBMCs.

As originally analysed: For nucleated cells, counts were estimated from reference gene primer amplification. This table comes from immunoSEQ multiplex PCR, and its TCRdb copy is limited to in-frame clones, with some not included. V and J calls and clone size are copied from that table; D and trimming were computed from the DNA. Among about 400,000 clones listed, about 90% were seen once. Clinical history as reported by participants underpinned cohort assignment. The chain links TRBV12-3 or TRBV12-4 to TRBJ1-1; D is possibly TRBD1 (5 bases). The sequencing sample was made of PBMCs or T cells enriched from blood (not recorded which). The clonotype originates from a woman in her 30s who had recovered from COVID-19. In nucleotides, the CDR3 is TGTGCCAGCAGCAGACAGTATACTGAAGCTTTCTTT. The encoded protein is CASSRQYTEAFF.